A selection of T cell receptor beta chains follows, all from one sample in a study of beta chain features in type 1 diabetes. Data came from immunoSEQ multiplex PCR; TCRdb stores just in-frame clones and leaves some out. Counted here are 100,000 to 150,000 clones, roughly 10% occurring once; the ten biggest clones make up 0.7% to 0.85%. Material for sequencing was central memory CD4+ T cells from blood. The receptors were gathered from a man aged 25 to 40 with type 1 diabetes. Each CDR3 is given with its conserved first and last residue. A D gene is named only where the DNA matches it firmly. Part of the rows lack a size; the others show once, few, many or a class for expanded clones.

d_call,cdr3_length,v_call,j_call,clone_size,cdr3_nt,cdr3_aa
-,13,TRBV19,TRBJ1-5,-,TGTGCCAGTAGTGTCCAGGGGCCTCAGCCCCAGCATTTT,CASSVQGPQPQHF
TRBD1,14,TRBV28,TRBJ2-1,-,TGTGCCAGCAGTTTGCCAGGGGGCTCAAATGAGCAGTTCTTC,CASSLPGGSNEQFF
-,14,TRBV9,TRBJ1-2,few,TGTGCCAGCAGCGCCATGGAGGACAACTATGGCTACACCTTC,CASSAMEDNYGYTF
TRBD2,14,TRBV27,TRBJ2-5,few,TGTGCCAGCAGCCCGGGACTATGGCAAGAGACCCAGTACTTC,CASSPGLWQETQYF
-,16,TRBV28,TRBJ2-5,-,TGTGCCAGCAGTTTATCACCCGACTTTATACAAGAGACCCAGTACTTC,CASSLSPDFIQETQYF
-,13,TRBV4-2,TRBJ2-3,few,TGTGCCAGCAGCCAGCCTGTACAAGATACGCAGTATTTT,CASSQPVQDTQYF
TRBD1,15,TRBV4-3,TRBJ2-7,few,TGCGCCAGCAGCCCCCTCCACAGGGGAAAATTCGAGCAGTACTTC,CASSPLHRGKFEQYF
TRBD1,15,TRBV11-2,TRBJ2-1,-,TGTGCCAGCAGCTTCGACAGGGGACTCCACAATGAGCAGTTCTTC,CASSFDRGLHNEQFF
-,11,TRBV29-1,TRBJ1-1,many,TGCAGCGTTGAAGGAGAGGATCTCGCTTTCTTT,CSVEGEDLAFF
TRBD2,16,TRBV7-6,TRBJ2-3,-,TGTGCCAGCAGCTTGACTAGCGGGAAATACACAGATACGCAGTATTTT,CASSLTSGKYTDTQYF
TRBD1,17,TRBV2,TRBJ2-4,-,TGTGCCAGCAGAGCCCCACCGGGACAGCTAGCCAAAAACATTCAGTACTTC,CASRAPPGQLAKNIQYF
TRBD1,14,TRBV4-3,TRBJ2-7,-,TGCGCCAGCAGCGAGGGGACAGGGTCAGGGGAGCAGTACTTC,CASSEGTGSGEQYF
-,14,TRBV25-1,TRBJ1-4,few,TGTGCCAGCAGTGACCCGGGGATTAATGAAAAACTGTTTTTT,CASSDPGINEKLFF
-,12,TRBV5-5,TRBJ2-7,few,TGTGCCAGCAGCTTATATTTCTACGAGCAGTACTTC,CASSLYFYEQYF
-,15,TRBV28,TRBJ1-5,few,TGTGCCAGCACCTCCCCTGCGGGCGGCAATCAGCCCCAGCATTTT,CASTSPAGGNQPQHF
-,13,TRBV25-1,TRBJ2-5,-,TGTGCCAGCAGTGAAAGAGGGCGGGAGACCCAGTACTTC,CASSERGRETQYF
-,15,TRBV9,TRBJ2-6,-,TGTGCCAGCAGCCCTCAGGGTTCTGGGGCCAACGTCCTGACTTTC,CASSPQGSGANVLTF
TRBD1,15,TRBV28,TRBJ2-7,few,TGTGCCAGCAGTTCCCCGGGACAGGGGGTCAACGAGCAGTACTTC,CASSSPGQGVNEQYF
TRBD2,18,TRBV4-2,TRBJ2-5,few,TGTGCCAGCAGCCAAGGGACTAGCGGGGGGGGCCACCAAGAGACCCAGTACTTC,CASSQGTSGGGHQETQYF
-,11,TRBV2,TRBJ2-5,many,TGTGCCAGAAGGACTGGGAAGACCCAGTACTTC,CARRTGKTQYF
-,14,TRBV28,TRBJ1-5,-,TGTGCCAGCAGTCCACCGGGGGGGAGTCAGCCCCAGCATTTT,CASSPPGGSQPQHF
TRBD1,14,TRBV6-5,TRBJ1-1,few,TGTGCCAGCAGAAGAAACAGGGGGGACACTGAAGCTTTCTTT,CASRRNRGDTEAFF
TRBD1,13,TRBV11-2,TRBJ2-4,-,TGTGCCAGCAGCTTAGAGAACAGGGGGATTCAGTACTTC,CASSLENRGIQYF
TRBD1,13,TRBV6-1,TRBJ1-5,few,TGTGCCAGCAGTGGGACAGGGCATCAGCCCCAGCATTTT,CASSGTGHQPQHF
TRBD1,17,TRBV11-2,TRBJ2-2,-,TGTGCCAGCAGCTTGGACCGGGACAGGGTAGATATCGGGGAGCTGTTTTTT,CASSLDRDRVDIGELFF
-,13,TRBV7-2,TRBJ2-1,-,TGTGCCAGCAGCTTAGGAGGGTTTAATGAGCAGTTCTTC,CASSLGGFNEQFF
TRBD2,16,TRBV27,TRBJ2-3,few,TGTGCCATCCTGACTAGCGGGGGGGCTAGGACAGATACGCAGTATTTT,CAILTSGGARTDTQYF
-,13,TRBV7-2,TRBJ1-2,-,TGTGCCAGCAGGCCCCCGGGGTCCGATGGCTACACCTTC,CASRPPGSDGYTF
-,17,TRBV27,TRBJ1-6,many,TGTGCCAGCAGTTTAGTACCACAGGGCTACTGGGCTTCACCCCTCCACTTT,CASSLVPQGYWASPLHF
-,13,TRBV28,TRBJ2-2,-,TGTGCCAGCAGGACAGGGAACACCGGGGAGCTGTTTTTT,CASRTGNTGELFF
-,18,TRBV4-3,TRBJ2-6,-,TGCGCCAGCAGCCAAGGATGGGCCATCGGCTCTGGGGCCAACGTCCTGACTTTC,CASSQGWAIGSGANVLTF
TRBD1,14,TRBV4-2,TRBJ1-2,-,TGTGCCAGCAGCGCGGGACAGTTGGACTATGGCTACACCTTC,CASSAGQLDYGYTF
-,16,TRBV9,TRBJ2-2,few,TGTGCCAGCAGCGTAGGCGGCACCCCGAACACCGGGGAGCTGTTTTTT,CASSVGGTPNTGELFF
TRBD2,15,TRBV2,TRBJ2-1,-,TGTGCCAGCAGTGGGACTAGCGGTTCCTACAATGAGCAATTCTTC,CASSGTSGSYNEQFF
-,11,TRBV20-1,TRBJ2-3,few,TGCAGTGCTAGAGATAGAGGCACGCAGTATTTT,CSARDRGTQYF
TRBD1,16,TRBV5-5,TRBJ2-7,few,TGTGCCAGCAGCCGTCTGCCGGGACAGGGACCTTACGAGCAGTACTTC,CASSRLPGQGPYEQYF
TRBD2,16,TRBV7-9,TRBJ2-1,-,TGTGCCAGCAGCCTAGATAGCGGGGGAACCTACAATGAGCAGTTCTTC,CASSLDSGGTYNEQFF
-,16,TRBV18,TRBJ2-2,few,TGTGCCAGCTCAGCCCAACAGGGGGGGAGCACCGGGGAGCTGTTTTTT,CASSAQQGGSTGELFF
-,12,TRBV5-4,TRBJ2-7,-,TGTGCCAGCAGCTTGGACAGACGCGAGCAGTACTTC,CASSLDRREQYF
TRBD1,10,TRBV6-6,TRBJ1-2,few,TGTGCCTCCAGGGGGGAGGGCTACACCTTC,CASRGEGYTF
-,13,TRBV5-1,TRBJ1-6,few,TGCGCCAGCAGCTTGGACTTACTTTCACCCCTCCACTTT,CASSLDLLSPLHF
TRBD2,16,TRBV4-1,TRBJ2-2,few,TGCGCCAGCACCGAAACGGGGGGATTCCCCACCGGGGAGCTGTTTTTT,CASTETGGFPTGELFF